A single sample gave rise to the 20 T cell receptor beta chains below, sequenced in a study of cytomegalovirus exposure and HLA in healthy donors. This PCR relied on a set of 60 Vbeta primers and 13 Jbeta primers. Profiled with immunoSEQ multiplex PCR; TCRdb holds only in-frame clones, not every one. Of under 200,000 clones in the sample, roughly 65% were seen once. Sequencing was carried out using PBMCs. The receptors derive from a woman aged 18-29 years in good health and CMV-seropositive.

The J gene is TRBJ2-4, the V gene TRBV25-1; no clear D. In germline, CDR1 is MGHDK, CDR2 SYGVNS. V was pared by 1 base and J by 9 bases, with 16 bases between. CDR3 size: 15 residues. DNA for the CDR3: TGTGCCAGCAGTGAATCTACGAATCTAGACCGCATTCAGTACTTC. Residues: CASSESTNLDRIQYF. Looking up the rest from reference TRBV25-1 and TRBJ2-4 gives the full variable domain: EADIYQTPRYLVIGTGKKITLECSQTMGHDKMYWYQQDPGMELHLIHYSYGVNSTEKGDLSSESTVSRIRTEHFPLTLESARPSHTSQYLCASSESTNLDRIQYFGAGTRLSVL.

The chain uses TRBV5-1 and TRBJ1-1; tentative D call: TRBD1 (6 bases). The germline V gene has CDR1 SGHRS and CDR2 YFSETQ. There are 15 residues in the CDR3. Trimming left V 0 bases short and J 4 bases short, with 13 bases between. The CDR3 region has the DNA TGCGCCAGCAGCTTGGGCCCGGGACACTTCACTGAAGCTTTCTTT. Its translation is CASSLGPGHFTEAFF.

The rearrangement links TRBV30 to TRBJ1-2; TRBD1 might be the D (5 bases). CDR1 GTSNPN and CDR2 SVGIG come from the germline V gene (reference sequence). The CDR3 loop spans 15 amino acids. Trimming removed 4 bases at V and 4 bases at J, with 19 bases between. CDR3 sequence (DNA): TGTGCCTGGATTACAGGCCCCAACGTAGGCTATGGCTACACCTTC. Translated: CAWITGPNVGYGYTF.

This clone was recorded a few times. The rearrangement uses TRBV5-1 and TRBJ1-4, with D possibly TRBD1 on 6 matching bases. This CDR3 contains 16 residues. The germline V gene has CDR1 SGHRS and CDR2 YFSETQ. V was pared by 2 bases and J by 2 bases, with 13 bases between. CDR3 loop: CASSLPQGTTNEKLFF. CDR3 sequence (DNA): TGCGCCAGCAGCTTACCTCAGGGGACGACTAATGAAAAACTGTTTTTT. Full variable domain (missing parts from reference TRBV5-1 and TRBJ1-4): KAGVTQTPRYLIKTRGQQVTLSCSPISGHRSVSWYQQTPGQGLQFLFEYFSETQRNKGNFPGRFSGRQFSNSRSEMNVSTLELGDSALYLCASSLPQGTTNEKLFFGSGTQLSVL.

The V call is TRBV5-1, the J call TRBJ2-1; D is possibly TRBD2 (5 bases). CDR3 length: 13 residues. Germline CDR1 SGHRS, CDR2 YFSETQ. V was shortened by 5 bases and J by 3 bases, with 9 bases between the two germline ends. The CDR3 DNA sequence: TGCGCCAGCAGTGAGGGTAACTACAATGAGCAGTTCTTC. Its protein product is CASSEGNYNEQFF.

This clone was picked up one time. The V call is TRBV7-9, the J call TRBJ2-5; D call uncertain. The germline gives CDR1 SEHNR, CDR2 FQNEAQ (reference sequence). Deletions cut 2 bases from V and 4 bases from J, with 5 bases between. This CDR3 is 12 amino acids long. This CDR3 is CASSLWAETQYF. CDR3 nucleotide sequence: TGTGCCAGCAGCTTATGGGCAGAGACCCAGTACTTC.

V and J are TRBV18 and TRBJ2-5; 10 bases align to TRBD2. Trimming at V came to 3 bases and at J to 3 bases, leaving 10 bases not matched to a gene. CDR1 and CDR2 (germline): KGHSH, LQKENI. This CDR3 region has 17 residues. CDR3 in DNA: TGTGCCAGCTCACCCTCACGAGCGGGGGGGTCCGAAGAGACCCAGTACTTC. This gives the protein CASSPSRAGGSEETQYF.

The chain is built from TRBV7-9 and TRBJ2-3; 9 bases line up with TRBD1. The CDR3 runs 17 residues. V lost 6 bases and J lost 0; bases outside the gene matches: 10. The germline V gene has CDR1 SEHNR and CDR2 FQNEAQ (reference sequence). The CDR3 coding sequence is TGTGCCAGCAGTCCGTTGGGGGGACAGGGCAGCACAGATACGCAGTATTTT. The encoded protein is CASSPLGGQGSTDTQYF.

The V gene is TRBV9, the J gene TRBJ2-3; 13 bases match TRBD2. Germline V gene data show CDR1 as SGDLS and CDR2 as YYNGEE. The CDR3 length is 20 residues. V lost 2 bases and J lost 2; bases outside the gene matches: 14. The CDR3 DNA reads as TGTGCCAGCAGCGTCAGTCTCCACACGGGACTAGCGGGATACACAGATACGCAGTATTTT. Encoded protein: CASSVSLHTGLAGYTDTQYF. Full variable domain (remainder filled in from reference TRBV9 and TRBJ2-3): DSGVTQTPKHLITATGQRVTLRCSPRSGDLSVYWYQQSLDQGLQFLIQYYNGEERAKGNILERFSAQQFPDLHSELNLSSLELGDSALYFCASSVSLHTGLAGYTDTQYFGPGTRLTVL.

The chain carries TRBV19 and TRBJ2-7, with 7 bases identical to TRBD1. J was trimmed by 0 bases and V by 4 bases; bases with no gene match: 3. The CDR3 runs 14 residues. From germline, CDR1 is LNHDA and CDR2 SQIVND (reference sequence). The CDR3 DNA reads TGTGCCAGTAGTAAGACAGGGCCCTCCTACGAGCAGTACTTC. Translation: CASSKTGPSYEQYF.

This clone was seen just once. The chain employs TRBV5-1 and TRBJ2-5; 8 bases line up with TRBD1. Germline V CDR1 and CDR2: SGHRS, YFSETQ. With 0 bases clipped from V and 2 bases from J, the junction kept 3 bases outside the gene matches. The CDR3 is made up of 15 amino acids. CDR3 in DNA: TGCGCCAGCAGCTTGGTCACAGGGGGTCAAGAGACCCAGTACTTC. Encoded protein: CASSLVTGGQETQYF. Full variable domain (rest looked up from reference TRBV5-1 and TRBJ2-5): KAGVTQTPRYLIKTRGQQVTLSCSPISGHRSVSWYQQTPGQGLQFLFEYFSETQRNKGNFPGRFSGRQFSNSRSEMNVSTLELGDSALYLCASSLVTGGQETQYFGPGTRLLVL.

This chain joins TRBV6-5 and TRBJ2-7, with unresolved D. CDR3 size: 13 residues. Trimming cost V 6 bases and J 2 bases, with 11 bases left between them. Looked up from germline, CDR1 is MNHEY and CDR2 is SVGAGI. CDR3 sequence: CASRKTPAYEQYF. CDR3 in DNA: TGTGCCAGCAGGAAGACTCCGGCCTACGAGCAGTACTTC.

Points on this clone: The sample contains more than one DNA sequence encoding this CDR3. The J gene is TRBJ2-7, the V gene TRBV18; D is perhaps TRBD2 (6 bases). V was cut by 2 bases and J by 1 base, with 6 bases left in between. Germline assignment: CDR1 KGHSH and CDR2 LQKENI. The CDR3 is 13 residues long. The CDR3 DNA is TGTGCCAGCTCACCAGGGGGGTCCTACGAGCAGTACTTC. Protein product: CASSPGGSYEQYF.

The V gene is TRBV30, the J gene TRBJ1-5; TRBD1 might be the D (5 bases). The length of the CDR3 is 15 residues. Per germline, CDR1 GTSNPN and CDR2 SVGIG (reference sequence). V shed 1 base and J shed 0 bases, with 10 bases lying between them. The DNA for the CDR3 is TGTGCCTGGAGTGGCCTAGGGGATAGCAATCAGCCCCAGCATTTT. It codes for CAWSGLGDSNQPQHF. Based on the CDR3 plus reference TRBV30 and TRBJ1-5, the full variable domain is SQTIHQWPATLVQPVGSPLSLECTVEGTSNPNLYWYRQAAGRGLQLLFYSVGIGQISSEVPQNLSASRPQDRQFILSSKKLLLSDSGFYLCAWSGLGDSNQPQHFGDGTRLSIL.

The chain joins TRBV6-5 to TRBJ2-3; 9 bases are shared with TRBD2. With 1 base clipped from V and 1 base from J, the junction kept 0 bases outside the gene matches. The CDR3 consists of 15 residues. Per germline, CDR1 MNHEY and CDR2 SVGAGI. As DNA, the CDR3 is TGTGCCAGCAGTTACTTAGCGGGGGGCACAGATACGCAGTATTTT. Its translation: CASSYLAGGTDTQYF.

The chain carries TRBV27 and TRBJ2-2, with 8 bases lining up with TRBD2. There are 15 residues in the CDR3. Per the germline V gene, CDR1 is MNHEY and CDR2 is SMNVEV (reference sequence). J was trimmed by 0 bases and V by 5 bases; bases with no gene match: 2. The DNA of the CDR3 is TGTGCCAGCAGTAAGGGACTAGCGAACACCGGGGAGCTGTTTTTT. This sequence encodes CASSKGLANTGELFF.

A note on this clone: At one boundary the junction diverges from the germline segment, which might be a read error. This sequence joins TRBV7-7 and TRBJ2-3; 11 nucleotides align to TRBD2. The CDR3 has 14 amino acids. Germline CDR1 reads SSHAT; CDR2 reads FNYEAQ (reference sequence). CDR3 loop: CASSRGTSGDTQYF. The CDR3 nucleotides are TGTGCTAGCAGCCGCGGGACTAGCGGAGATACGCAGTATTTT.

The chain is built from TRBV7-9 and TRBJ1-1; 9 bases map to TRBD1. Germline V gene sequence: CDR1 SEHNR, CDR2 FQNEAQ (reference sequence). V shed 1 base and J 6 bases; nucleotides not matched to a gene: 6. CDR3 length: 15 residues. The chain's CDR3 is CASSLGGTGLSEAFF. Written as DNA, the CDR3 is TGTGCCAGCAGCTTAGGCGGGACAGGGCTCTCTGAAGCTTTCTTT.

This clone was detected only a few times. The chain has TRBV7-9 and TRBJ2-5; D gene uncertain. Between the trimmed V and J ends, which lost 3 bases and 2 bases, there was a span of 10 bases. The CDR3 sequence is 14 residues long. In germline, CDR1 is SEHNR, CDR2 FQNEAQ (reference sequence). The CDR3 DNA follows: TGTGCCAGCAGCTTTTCTCGCGAGCAAGAGACCCAGTACTTC. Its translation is CASSFSREQETQYF.

CDR3 protein: CATQAGVSYEQYF. CDR3 bases: TGTGCCACCCAAGCGGGAGTCTCCTACGAGCAGTACTTC. The chain is built from TRBV2 and TRBJ2-5, with 8 positions matching TRBD2. Near its end, the DNA agrees better with TRBJ2-7, so the J call may be wrong. Looked up from germline, CDR1 is SNHLY and CDR2 is FYNNEI. This CDR3 comprises 13 residues.